This T cell receptor beta chain comes out of a study of T cell clonotyping in hematopoietic cell transplantation. In the study overall: Recipient samples before transplant were obtained post-cytoreduction.

As for this clone: The antigen is not known.

Documented time point: recipient sample about 28 days before transplant, after cytoreduction. Assay: immunoSEQ multiplex PCR; the TCRdb copy retains only in-frame clones and omits some. The data contain tens of thousands of clones, more than 65% of them singletons. Study findings and constraints: After transplant, recipient diversity fell while pathologically expanded clonotypes grew through day 180. Few recipient clonotypes overlapped donors; over 95% were de novo at given depth. Graft donor and pretransplant recipient Inverse Simpson Index values predicted broader posttransplant TCR diversity.

V lost 1 base and J 7 bases, leaving 10 bases between the germline ends. CDR1 LGHNA and CDR2 YSLEER come from the germline V gene. The CDR3 loop spans 13 amino acids. The TCR comes from a woman in her sixties with acute myeloid leukemia. Some clones in this sample may be carry-over from other donors' samples. This specimen was peripheral blood mononuclear cells, taken before stem cell transplant. The rearrangement uses TRBV4-3 and TRBJ1-2; D unresolved. CDR3 bases: TGCGCCAGCAGCCAAGCCCCAAAGGGTGGCTACACCTTC. Its protein is CASSQAPKGGYTF.